The sequence of this TCR beta chain was determined in a study of cytomegalovirus exposure and HLA in healthy donors. Study findings and constraints: Sequencing artifact likely explains a cluster of highly shared sequence variants. Altogether, 170 or so TCR beta chains were recorded as cytomegalovirus-associated. Apparent HLA restriction characterized most CMV-associated TCR beta chains in a later analysis. For cytomegalovirus status, the classifier reportedly gave diagnoses with high specificity and sensitivity.

Worth noting for this clone: Its target is not known.

The CDR3 length is 15 residues. CDR1 and CDR2 from the germline V gene are MNHNY and SVGAGI (reference sequence). The V and J ends lost 6 bases and 0 bases, in that order; junction bases with no gene match: 4. PCR used 60 Vbeta primers and 13 Jbeta primers. Sequenced by immunoSEQ multiplex PCR; TCRdb stores in-frame clones only, minus some. The table lists about 98,000 clones, around 75% of them singletons. This chain links TRBV6-6 with TRBJ1-3, with 8 bases fitting TRBD1. The sample taken for sequencing was PBMCs. This clonotype was sampled from a young man in good health and CMV-seropositive. In DNA form, the CDR3 reads TGTGCCAGCAGACAGGGGGGGAACTCTGGAAACACCATATATTTT. Its protein is CASRQGGNSGNTIYF.